This T cell receptor beta chain was recorded in a study of early T cells in non-severe SARS-CoV-2 infection. The germline V gene has CDR1 SGHTA and CDR2 FQGNSA. Trimming shortened V by 0 bases and J by 6 bases, and 15 bases separated the two germline ends. This CDR3 region has 16 residues. TCRdb independently ran MiXCR on the 5' RACE reads; one entry per CDR3 protein. The data show 50,000 to 80,000 distinct CDR3 sequences, 7.5% to 9% seen once. This clonotype was counted between two and nine times. The sequence was collected from an adult who was a healthcare worker with PCR-confirmed SARS-CoV-2 infection or an uninfected control (not recorded which). The starting material was whole blood, obtained at baseline. The V and J genes are TRBV7-2 and TRBJ2-4, with D tentatively TRBD2 (5 bases). The CDR3 region has the DNA TGTGCCAGCAGCTTAGCCCCGGGGAGAGCGACAAACATTCAGTACTTC. Translating it yields CASSLAPGRATNIQYF.